This T cell receptor beta chain was recorded in a study of T cells in Graves' hyperthyroidism and ophthalmopathy. Trimming pared 4 bases from V and 1 base from J, leaving 10 bases between. The CDR3 contains 13 residues. The germline CDR1 and CDR2 sequences are SQVTM and ANQGSEA. The CDR3 regions of TCR beta were amplified from RNA transcripts. Using the HTBI primer set, a first-round RT-PCR was run on the TCR CDR3. From the multiplex PCR reads, TCRdb called clonotypes with MiXCR, one entry per CDR3 protein. The data contain roughly 500,000 distinct CDR3 sequences, 46% of them singletons. Criteria for exclusion of patients were uncontrolled infection, other autoimmune disease, pregnancy or lactation. Diagnoses were established using clinical symptoms, serum thyroxine and TRAb, thyroid ultrasound and orbital computed tomography.

The sequenced sample was peripheral blood or thyroid tissue (not recorded which). The chain couples TRBV29-1 to TRBJ1-1; D unresolved. The clonotype comes from an adult woman with Graves' disease, either hyperthyroidism or ophthalmopathy (not recorded which). The CDR3 here is CSVGLSGNTEAFF. CDR3 sequence (DNA): TGCAGCGTTGGGTTGTCAGGGAACACTGAAGCTTTCTTT.